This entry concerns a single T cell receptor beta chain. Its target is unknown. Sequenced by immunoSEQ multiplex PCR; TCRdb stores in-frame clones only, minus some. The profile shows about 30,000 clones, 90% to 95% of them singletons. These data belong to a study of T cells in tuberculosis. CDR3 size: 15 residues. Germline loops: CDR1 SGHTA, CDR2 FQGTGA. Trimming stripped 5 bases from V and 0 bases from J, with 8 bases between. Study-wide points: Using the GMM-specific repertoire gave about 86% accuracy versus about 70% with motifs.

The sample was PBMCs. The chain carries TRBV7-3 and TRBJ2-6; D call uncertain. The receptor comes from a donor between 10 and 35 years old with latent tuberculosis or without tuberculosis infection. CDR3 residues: CASSPASSGANVLTF. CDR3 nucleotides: TGTGCCAGCAGCCCCGCCAGCTCTGGGGCCAACGTCCTGACTTTC.